This T cell receptor (beta chain) was sequenced during a study of identical twins. General study findings and limits: Fewer insertions marked abundant cord blood beta clonotypes; young adult naive trended weakly, memory not at all.

Concerning this clonotype itself: Its antigen is as yet unknown.

TCRdb fed the 5' RACE reads into MiXCR, producing one record per CDR3 protein. The sample includes approximately 890,000 distinct CDR3 sequences, 9% to 15% of them seen just once. This CDR3 is built from 15 residues. Trimming removed 2 bases at V and 3 bases at J, with 14 bases between. Germline-derived CDR1 and CDR2 are SGHRS and YFSETQ. These data are also associated with another study on yellow fever vaccine responses in identical twins.

Sequenced sample: PBMCs. This clonotype was obtained from a woman younger than 30 in good health. The V and J genes are TRBV5-1 and TRBJ2-5, with D uncertain. CDR3 loop: CASSFGERSKETQYF. The CDR3 DNA reads as TGCGCCAGCAGCTTTGGTGAGCGAAGCAAAGAGACCCAGTACTTC.